This T cell receptor beta chain was found in a study of identical twins. In this sample, this clonotype turned up a few times. No antigen is known for it. The study, taken as a whole, reports: Out-of-frame alpha sequences shared by twins were enriched for low generation probability.

This CDR3 has 15 amino acids. From germline, CDR1 is SGHNT and CDR2 YYREEE (reference sequence). The V gene end was trimmed by 4 bases and the J gene end by 5 bases; junction bases not matched to a gene: 7. One entry per CDR3 protein, called by TCRdb with MiXCR from the 5' RACE reads. The repertoire includes 250,000 or so distinct CDR3 sequences, roughly 13% of them detected once, and 3.5% to 5% sits in the top ten. Another study also made use of these data, one on yellow fever vaccine responses in identical twins.

The receptor comes from a woman between 18 and 30 years old in good health. The sequencing input was memory (CD45RO+) T cells sorted from blood. The chain has TRBV5-4 and TRBJ2-2; TRBD2 matches 8 bases. The CDR3 DNA follows: TGTGCCAGCAGCGCCGGACTAGCAGGAACCGGGGAGCTGTTTTTT. This codes for CASSAGLAGTGELFF.